The present TCR beta chain was sequenced within a study of early T cells in non-severe SARS-CoV-2 infection. At the level of the study: Unpaired chains resulted from sequencing bulk RNA of unsorted whole blood.

Points on this clonotype: What it binds is unknown.

One entry per CDR3 protein, called by TCRdb with MiXCR from the 5' RACE reads. The sample carries about 56,000 distinct CDR3 sequences, over 12% recorded once. Study results and caveats: The matching step, a VDJdb search, favored anti-spike CD8 responses and missed private and CD4 specificities.

The input for sequencing was whole blood, taken at baseline. The clonotype was recovered from an adult who was a healthcare worker with PCR-confirmed SARS-CoV-2 infection or an uninfected control (not recorded which).

CDR3 region: CASSYRYRGVHPFWAVVGEQYF. DNA for the CDR3: TGTGCCAGCAGCTATCGCTACAGGGGAGTCCACCCTTTCTGGGCTGTAGTGGGCGAGCAGTACTTC. The V gene is TRBV11-2, the J gene TRBJ2-7; 7 bases are shared with TRBD1. The CDR3 length is 22 residues. Germline V gene lookup returns CDR1 SGHAT and CDR2 FQNNGV. V was pared by 4 bases and J by 6 bases, with 33 bases of the junction left unmatched.